This T cell receptor (beta chain) was sequenced in a study of cytomegalovirus exposure and HLA in healthy donors. About the research overall: The approximately 120 validation repertoires and the roughly 670 first-cohort repertoires shared a platform, a later analysis reported. Study-level points and caveats: Within the roughly 120 validation repertoires, first-cohort TCR clusters tended to co-occur, according to a later analysis. It was around 160 TCR beta chains that were listed as cytomegalovirus-associated.

The CDR3 totals 14 residues. J lost 2 bases, V lost 9 bases, and 6 bases had no gene match. The germline gives CDR1 MNHEY, CDR2 SMNVEV (reference sequence). To note about this clone: Its target is not known.

Sequencing used immunoSEQ multiplex PCR; TCRdb keeps in-frame clones, though not all of them. The sample lists about 170,000 clones; approximately 89% were seen once. Sequencing used PBMCs. V usage is TRBV27 and J usage is TRBJ2-3; 9 nucleotides match TRBD2. This receptor was taken from a man between 18 and 29 years old in good health and CMV-seropositive. In nucleotides, the CDR3 is TGTGCCAGTTCCGTAGCGGGAGACACAGATACGCAGTATTTT. The encoded protein is CASSVAGDTDTQYF.